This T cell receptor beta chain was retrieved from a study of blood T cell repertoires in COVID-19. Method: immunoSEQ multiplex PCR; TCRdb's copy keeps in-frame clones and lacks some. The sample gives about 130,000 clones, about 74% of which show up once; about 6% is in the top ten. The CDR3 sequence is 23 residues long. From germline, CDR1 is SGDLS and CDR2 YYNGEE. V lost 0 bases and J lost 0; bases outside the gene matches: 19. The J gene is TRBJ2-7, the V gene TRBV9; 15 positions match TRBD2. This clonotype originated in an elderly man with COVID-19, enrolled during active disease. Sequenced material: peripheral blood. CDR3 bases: TGTGCCAGCAGCGTAGACTTAGGCCCCACTACTCCGGGACTAGCGGGAGGCTCCTACGAGCAGTACTTC. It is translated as CASSVDLGPTTPGLAGGSYEQYF.